A selection of T cell receptor beta chains follows, all from one sample in a study of CD8 T cells in ankylosing spondylitis. TCRdb independently ran MiXCR on the 5' RACE reads; one entry per CDR3 protein. This sample has fewer than 400,000 distinct CDR3 sequences; about a fifth occur once, and the top ten carry about 16%. Sequencing input: blood, either unsorted or a sorted T cell fraction (not recorded which). Receptors originate from a male donor with ankylosing spondylitis. Both conserved end residues are part of each CDR3.

TRBJ1-1 13 TRBV29-1 CSVQGSPNTEAFF
TRBJ2-3 14 TRBV5-1 CASRIGVSTDTQYF
TRBJ2-5 11 TRBV7-8 CASTEGETQYF
TRBJ2-5 13 TRBV29-1 CSGTSGFQETQYF
TRBJ2-7 14 TRBV12-3/TRBV12-4 CASSWTGSSYEQYF
TRBJ1-5 12 TRBV2 CASSDADQPQHF
TRBJ2-1 12 TRBV7-9 CASSLAGLGGFF
TRBJ1-2 16 TRBV11-2 CASSSHMTGPHYGYTF
TRBJ2-1 11 TRBV20-1 CSPRERNEQFF
TRBJ2-7 15 TRBV27 CASSLSLAGFYEQYF
TRBJ1-1 14 TRBV12-3/TRBV12-4 CASSRTGGSTEAFF
TRBJ2-5 14 TRBV7-3 CASRSSGSRETQYF
TRBJ2-2 16 TRBV5-1 CASSFSGAMNTGELFF
TRBJ2-3 17 TRBV6-2/TRBV6-3 CASSYPVGSGVRDTQYF
TRBJ2-7 14 TRBV5-1 CASSLSGASYEQYF
TRBJ2-5 15 TRBV6-5 CASSYSGGVQETQYF
TRBJ1-2 17 TRBV4-2 CASSPQSGRTDNYGYTF
TRBJ1-5 15 TRBV5-1 CASSETGFVNQPQHF
TRBJ1-1 14 TRBV29-1 CSVDPTGMNTEAFF
TRBJ1-1 14 TRBV10-2 CASGDPRGGTEAFF
TRBJ2-7 14 TRBV7-9 CASSLAWTGGEQYF
TRBJ1-1 13 TRBV6-1 CASEAIRGTEAFF
TRBJ2-2 15 TRBV7-8 CASSLDGPSTGELFF
TRBJ1-2 14 TRBV9 CASSALGTAYGYTF
TRBJ2-2 11 TRBV28 CASTGAGELFF
TRBJ2-7 12 TRBV29-1 CSVKPPGYEQYF
TRBJ1-1 13 TRBV11-2 CASIRDRDTEAFF
TRBJ1-3 17 TRBV19 CASSPSATNQFGNTIYF
TRBJ2-2 13 TRBV4-2 CASSQDANGELFF
TRBJ2-1 17 TRBV15 CASSARMGTVPRTEQFF
TRBJ1-6 15 TRBV4-2 CASSQEDGGNSPLHF
TRBJ1-4 15 TRBV29-1 CSVEVHRGGSEKLFF
TRBJ2-5 15 TRBV4-2 CASSQVEGTQETQYF
TRBJ2-1 15 TRBV7-3 CASSLTGLPDNEQFF
TRBJ1-5 13 TRBV18 CASSSDINQPQHF
TRBJ2-3 13 TRBV5-5 CASSIHRADTQYF
TRBJ2-1 11 TRBV30 CAWSAGVGQFF
TRBJ2-1 15 TRBV28 CASSPDRGLRVEQFF
TRBJ1-1 12 TRBV7-8 CASSPRLTEAFF
TRBJ2-7 12 TRBV19 CASSMVGNEQYF
TRBJ1-4 15 TRBV5-1 CASSQRQGSNEKLFF